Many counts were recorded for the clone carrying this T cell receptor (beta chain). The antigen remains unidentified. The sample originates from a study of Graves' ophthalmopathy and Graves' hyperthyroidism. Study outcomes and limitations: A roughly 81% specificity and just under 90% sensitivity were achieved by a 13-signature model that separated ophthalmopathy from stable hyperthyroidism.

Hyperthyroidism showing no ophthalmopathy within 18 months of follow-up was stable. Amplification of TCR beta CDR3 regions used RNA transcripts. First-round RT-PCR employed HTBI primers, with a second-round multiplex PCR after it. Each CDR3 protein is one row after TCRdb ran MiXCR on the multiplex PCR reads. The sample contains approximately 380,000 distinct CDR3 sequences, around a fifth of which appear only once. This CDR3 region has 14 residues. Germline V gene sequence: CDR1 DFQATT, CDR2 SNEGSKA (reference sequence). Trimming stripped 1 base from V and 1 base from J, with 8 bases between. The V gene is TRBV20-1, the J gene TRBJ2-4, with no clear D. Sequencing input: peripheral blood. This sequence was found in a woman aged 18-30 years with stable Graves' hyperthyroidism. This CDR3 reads CSARGQGAKNIQYF. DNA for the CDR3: TGCAGTGCTAGAGGCCAAGGGGCCAAAAACATTCAGTACTTC.